Shown below are 6 T cell receptor beta chains from a single sample sequenced in a study of control samples from healthy donors and cancer patients. The protocol was immunoSEQ multiplex PCR, while the TCRdb copy is restricted to in-frame clones and leaves out a portion. The sample holds tens of thousands of clones, about 87% seen once. The source material was blood. Every receptor here comes from a woman in her seventies in good health.

The CDR3 DNA is TGTGCCAGCAGCTCGTCCGGGACAGGGACAAGGGAGCAGTACTTC. It is translated as CASSSSGTGTREQYF. The genes are TRBV13 and TRBJ2-7, with 9 bases matching TRBD1. The J segment lost 7 bases and the V segment lost 4 bases, leaving 11 bases of the junction unmatched. Germline assignment: CDR1 PRHDT and CDR2 FYEKMQ (reference sequence). This CDR3 is built from 15 residues.

This CDR3 reads CATSRDQIGTLGNGYTF. For the CDR3, the DNA is TGTGCCACCAGCAGAGATCAAATCGGGACACTAGGGAATGGCTACACCTTC. The V call is TRBV15, the J call TRBJ1-2; D perhaps matches TRBD1 (6 bases). V dropped 0 bases and J dropped 6 bases, with 20 bases sitting between them. The CDR3 has 17 amino acids. CDR1 is LNHNV, CDR2 YYDKDF, per germline (reference sequence).

The V call is TRBV7-2, the J call TRBJ1-2; D is ambiguous. CDR1 and CDR2 (germline): SGHTA, FQGNSA. The V end lost 1 base, the J end lost 8 bases, and 8 bases lay between the germline ends. The CDR3 contains 12 residues. In nucleotides, the CDR3 is TGTGCCAGCAGCTTAGAGTCCGGAGGCTACACCTTC. Translated, it gives CASSLESGGYTF.

The genes are TRBV19 and TRBJ1-3; D gene ambiguous. In germline, CDR1 is LNHDA, CDR2 SQIVND (reference sequence). Deletions cut 1 base from V and 1 base from J, with 8 bases between. The CDR3 sequence is 15 residues long. The CDR3 spells CASSIADLSGNTIYF. CDR3 bases: TGTGCCAGTAGTATAGCGGACTTATCTGGAAACACCATATATTTT. Supplemented by reference TRBV19 and TRBJ1-3, the full variable domain reads DGGITQSPKYLFRKEGQNVTLSCEQNLNHDAMYWYRQDPGQGLRLIYYSQIVNDFQKGDIAEGYSVSREKKESFPLTVTSAQKNPTAFYLCASSIADLSGNTIYFGEGSWLTVV.

The chain employs TRBV11-3 and TRBJ2-5; no definite D call. Germline V gene sequence: CDR1 SGHNT, CDR2 YENEEA. The CDR3 runs 13 residues. V lost 2 bases, J lost 5 bases, and 9 bases lay in between. CDR3 region: CASSLMEGETQYF. CDR3 coding DNA: TGTGCCAGCAGCTTAATGGAAGGCGAGACCCAGTACTTC.

The chain uses TRBV30 and TRBJ1-1; TRBD1 agrees at 7 bases. CDR1 is GTSNPN and CDR2 is SVGIG in the germline V gene (reference sequence). This CDR3 is built from 12 residues. The junction had 4 bases not matched to a gene; V was cut back by 1 base and J by 8 bases. Here the CDR3 reads CAWSATGVEAFF. In nucleotides, the CDR3 is TGTGCCTGGAGTGCAACAGGGGTCGAAGCTTTCTTT.